Here is one TCR beta chain with its context. Germline V gene data show CDR1 as ENHRY and CDR2 as SYGVKD. The V gene end was trimmed by 6 bases and the J gene end by 9 bases; junction bases not matched to a gene: 10. CDR3 length: 14 amino acids. Authors' processing steps: Nucleated cell counts were estimated from reference gene primer amplification. Measured with immunoSEQ multiplex PCR; TCRdb has only the in-frame clones, and not every one. V and J calls plus clone size are reproduced from that table; the DNA served to infer D and trimming. The sample comprises just over 300,000 clones, about 88% of which are singletons, and 9.5% rests with the top ten. These data come from a study of blood T cell repertoires in COVID-19. Donors in Cohort 3 counted as recovered after two negative PCRs, clearance, or symptom resolution.

The sequenced material came from PBMCs or T cells enriched from blood (not recorded which). The chain uses TRBV10-3 and TRBJ2-1, with 8 bases fitting TRBD1. The receptor was isolated from a woman aged 40 to 49 who had recovered from COVID-19. The CDR3 sequence is CAIRMGQAGGEQFF. CDR3 coding DNA: TGTGCCATCAGGATGGGACAGGCAGGAGGTGAGCAGTTCTTC.